This passage covers 32 T cell receptor beta chains from one sample sequenced in a study of T cells in localized non-small cell lung cancer. Libraries were prepared by immunoSEQ multiplex PCR; TCRdb keeps only in-frame clonotypes and omits some of them. The table has some 870 clones, less than 25% seen once. The sequences come from normal lung tissue next to the tumor, collected before any cancer treatment. The source of these receptors is a male donor aged 60 or older with stage I lung adenocarcinoma.

This clone counts as medium-sized. The genes are TRBV11-3 and TRBJ1-1; possibly TRBD1 for D (5 bases). Trimming cost V 6 bases and J 1 base, with 15 bases left between them. There are 15 residues in the CDR3. Germline V gene lookup returns CDR1 SGHNT and CDR2 YENEEA. CDR3 in DNA: TGTGCCAGCAGTTTTGAAGCAGGGCAGAACACTGAAGCTTTCTTT. Translated: CASSFEAGQNTEAFF.

The gene calls are TRBV19 and TRBJ2-1; D might be TRBD2 (7 bases). V dropped 3 bases and J dropped 5 bases, with 11 bases sitting between them. This CDR3 has 14 residues. CDR1 and CDR2 (germline): LNHDA, SQIVND (reference sequence). The CDR3 nucleotides are TGTGCCAGTAGTATTTCGGGGGGCGACAATGAGCAGTTCTTC. Translation: CASSISGGDNEQFF.

This clone has more than one count but fewer than ten. Here the CDR3 reads CASSVEKEALAAAFTDTQYF. The CDR3 DNA is TGTGCCAGCAGCGTAGAGAAGGAGGCCCTAGCCGCGGCATTCACAGATACGCAGTATTTT. The J gene is TRBJ2-3, the V gene TRBV9; TRBD2 might be the D (5 bases). V was trimmed by 0 bases and J by 2 bases, leaving 25 bases between them. Germline CDR1 SGDLS, CDR2 YYNGEE. The CDR3 is 20 amino acids.

This clone came up a few times. The chain uses TRBV11-3 and TRBJ2-3; D possibly matches TRBD1 or TRBD2 (7 bases each). Germline CDR1 reads SGHNT; CDR2 reads YENEEA. The CDR3 totals 15 residues. The germline V and J ends were trimmed by 5 bases and 7 bases, with 19 bases remaining between them. For the CDR3, the DNA is TGTGCCAGCAGCCCCAGGGGGGGCTACAAGAATACGCAGTATTTT. Translated: CASSPRGGYKNTQYF.

This clone was found once. This rearrangement joins TRBV18 to TRBJ2-1; 8 bases map to TRBD2. The CDR3 is made up of 16 amino acids. Germline assignment: CDR1 KGHSH and CDR2 LQKENI. Germline trimming cut 3 bases from V and 6 bases from J; bases unmatched to any gene: 10. CDR3 nucleotides: TGTGCCAGCTCACCGAGAACAGCGGGAGATGCCAATGAGCAGTTCTTC. Translated: CASSPRTAGDANEQFF.

This clone was found a few times. The chain recombines TRBV16 with TRBJ1-1; D uncertain. This CDR3 comprises 15 residues. In germline, CDR1 is KGHSY, CDR2 FQNENV. V dropped 0 bases and J dropped 1 base, with 9 bases sitting between them. Here the CDR3 reads CASSQSFSKNTEAFF. The CDR3 coding sequence is TGTGCCAGCAGCCAATCTTTCAGTAAGAACACTGAAGCTTTCTTT.

V gene TRBV5-1 combines with J gene TRBJ1-2; maybe TRBD1 (5 bases). Trimming pared 0 bases from V and 2 bases from J, leaving 8 bases between. The germline gives CDR1 SGHRS, CDR2 YFSETQ. The CDR3 extends over 14 amino acids. The CDR3 coding sequence is TGCGCCAGCAGCTTGGCCGAGGGGAACTATGGCTACACCTTC. This sequence encodes CASSLAEGNYGYTF. The variable domain in full, with the rest retrieved from reference TRBV5-1 and TRBJ1-2, is KAGVTQTPRYLIKTRGQQVTLSCSPISGHRSVSWYQQTPGQGLQFLFEYFSETQRNKGNFPGRFSGRQFSNSRSEMNVSTLELGDSALYLCASSLAEGNYGYTFGSGTRLTVV.

V is TRBV29-1 and J is TRBJ2-1; the match to TRBD1 covers 7 bases. V lost 5 bases, J lost 4 bases, and 8 bases stayed unmatched. The V gene's germline CDR1 is SQVTM and CDR2 ANQGSEA. The CDR3 has 14 residues. The CDR3 sequence is CSVSGTDRYNEQFF. The DNA for the CDR3 is TGCAGCGTTTCTGGGACAGACCGTTACAATGAGCAGTTCTTC.

This clone was recorded a few times. The chain couples TRBV9 to TRBJ1-3; 11 bases map to TRBD1. The CDR3 runs 18 residues. Germline-derived CDR1 and CDR2 are SGDLS and YYNGEE. Germline trimming cut 8 bases from V and 1 base from J; bases unmatched to any gene: 14. The CDR3 DNA is TGTGCCAGTGGACAGGGGGCCGACGGAGGGCGATCTGGAAACACCATATATTTT. It codes for CASGQGADGGRSGNTIYF.

V gene TRBV11-3 combines with J gene TRBJ1-1; possibly TRBD1 for D (6 bases). Germline V gives CDR1 SGHNT, CDR2 YENEEA. The V and J ends lost 8 bases and 0 bases respectively, with 16 bases between them. This CDR3 has 15 amino acids. CDR3 in amino acids: CASSQQGGMNTEAFF. The DNA of the CDR3 is TGTGCCAGCTCTCAACAGGGAGGCATGAACACTGAAGCTTTCTTT.

The chain links TRBV28 to TRBJ1-1, with a possible D match to TRBD1 (5 bases). The V gene's germline CDR1 is MDHEN and CDR2 SYDVKM. The CDR3 has 15 amino acids. Deletions cut 3 bases from V and 4 bases from J, with 15 bases between. The chain's CDR3 is CASSFPVVGGTEAFF. DNA for the CDR3: TGTGCCAGCAGTTTCCCCGTCGTCGGGGGCACTGAAGCTTTCTTT.

The sample holds one count of this clone. This chain links TRBV11-3 with TRBJ1-5, with no clear D. CDR3 size: 15 residues. In germline, CDR1 is SGHNT, CDR2 YENEEA. The ends were cut back, 3 bases at V and 7 bases at J, with 16 bases in the middle. The CDR3 coding sequence is TGTGCCAGCAGCTTGGAAGGGATTCGGTGGCAGCCCCAGCATTTT. Translated, it gives CASSLEGIRWQPQHF.

The chain carries TRBV6-8 and TRBJ2-5; tentative D call: TRBD2 (6 bases). Germline CDR1 MNHGY, CDR2 SAAAGT. V lost 2 bases and J lost 5, with 12 bases in between. CDR3 length equals 14 residues. The CDR3 DNA reads as TGTGCCAGCAGTTACGGCGGGGAGTCGGAGACCCAGTACTTC. Its protein is CASSYGGESETQYF.

This clone came up a few times. The gene calls are TRBV9 and TRBJ2-3; the D is unclear. The CDR3 consists of 15 residues. Trimming took 1 base from V and 0 from J, leaving 9 bases between them. Germline V gene sequence: CDR1 SGDLS, CDR2 YYNGEE. The CDR3 sequence is CASSVQATSTDTQYF. Written as DNA, the CDR3 is TGTGCCAGCAGCGTACAGGCAACTAGCACAGATACGCAGTATTTT. The variable domain in full, with the rest retrieved from reference TRBV9 and TRBJ2-3, is DSGVTQTPKHLITATGQRVTLRCSPRSGDLSVYWYQQSLDQGLQFLIQYYNGEERAKGNILERFSAQQFPDLHSELNLSSLELGDSALYFCASSVQATSTDTQYFGPGTRLTVL.

This sequence joins TRBV10-2 and TRBJ2-7; D unclear. Trimming took off 4 bases at V and 5 bases at J, with 12 bases between the two ends. Germline V gene lookup returns CDR1 WSHSY and CDR2 SAAADI. The CDR3 length is 13 residues. The CDR3 DNA is TGCGCCAGCAGTGGGGGTGGATTTGACGAGCAGTACGTC. Protein product: CASSGGGFDEQYV.

In its sample, this clone ranks as large. CDR3: CASSLVLIDTEAFF. CDR3 bases: TGTGCCAGCAGCTTGGTCCTAATTGACACTGAAGCTTTCTTT. This sequence joins TRBV11-3 and TRBJ1-1; no firm D call. The CDR3 has 14 residues. The germline V gene encodes CDR1 SGHNT and CDR2 YENEEA. Trimming took 3 bases from V and 3 from J, leaving 11 bases between them.

This clone is classed as medium-sized. The chain couples TRBV6-8 to TRBJ1-2; 7 nucleotides match TRBD1. Unmatched junction bases numbered 10, after V lost 5 bases and J lost 4 bases. The CDR3 spans 15 residues. The germline V gene encodes CDR1 MNHGY and CDR2 SAAAGT. CDR3 loop: CASSPKTGLGYGYTF. The CDR3 DNA is TGTGCCAGCAGTCCGAAGACAGGGTTAGGCTATGGCTACACCTTC.

This clone has just a few counts. The chain carries TRBV6-8 and TRBJ1-1; weak D call: TRBD1 (5 bases). Germline V lookup: CDR1 MNHGY, CDR2 SAAAGT. The CDR3 sequence is 13 residues long. V was trimmed by 6 bases and J by 4 bases, leaving 12 bases between them. CDR3 residues: CASREWGGTEAFF. CDR3 nucleotides: TGTGCCAGCAGGGAGTGGGGCGGCACTGAAGCTTTCTTT.

The J gene is TRBJ2-3, the V gene TRBV14; D call uncertain. Germline V gene sequence: CDR1 SGHDN, CDR2 FVKESK. Trimming shortened V by 1 base and J by 2 bases, and 10 bases separated the two germline ends. This CDR3 is built from 15 residues. The CDR3 is CASSQANATTDTQYF. CDR3 nucleotide sequence: TGTGCCAGCAGCCAAGCCAACGCGACCACAGATACGCAGTATTTT.

The chain couples TRBV29-1 to TRBJ2-1; D not certain. Germline lookup yields CDR1 SQVTM and CDR2 ANQGSEA. The V end was cut by 4 bases, the J end by 8 bases, with 12 bases between. CDR3 length equals 12 residues. The chain's CDR3 is CSVGGRGDEQFF. The CDR3 nucleotides read TGCAGCGTTGGTGGTCGCGGCGATGAGCAGTTCTTC.

This clone was seen only a few times. The chain joins TRBV6-8 to TRBJ2-6; D possibly corresponds to TRBD1 (6 bases). Germline lookup yields CDR1 MNHGY and CDR2 SAAAGT. V was shortened by 6 bases and J by 0 bases, with 15 bases between the two germline ends. The CDR3 covers 17 residues. The CDR3 protein is CASSPETGPSGANVLTF. CDR3 bases: TGTGCCAGCAGCCCTGAGACAGGTCCCTCTGGGGCCAACGTCCTGACTTTC.

The V call is TRBV9, the J call TRBJ1-6; TRBD1 agrees at 8 bases. V trimming: 5 bases; J trimming: 5 bases; junction bases outside the gene matches: 9. The germline gives CDR1 SGDLS, CDR2 YYNGEE. This CDR3 contains 16 residues. DNA of the CDR3: TGTGCCAGCAGTGAAAAACCGACAGGGGATAATTCACCCCTCCACTTT. Its protein product is CASSEKPTGDNSPLHF.

V usage is TRBV6-8 and J usage is TRBJ2-3; D call uncertain. V dropped 2 bases and J dropped 4 bases, with 10 bases sitting between them. The length of the CDR3 is 14 residues. From germline, CDR1 is MNHGY and CDR2 SAAAGT. The CDR3 coding sequence is TGTGCCAGCAGTTACGGTCAGGAAGCAGATACGCAGTATTTT. The encoded protein is CASSYGQEADTQYF.

This clone was detected a few times. V is TRBV23-1 and J is TRBJ2-7, with D maybe TRBD2 (7 bases). TRBV23-1 is classed as an ORF, of uncertain function. The germline V and J ends were trimmed by 6 bases and 7 bases, with 31 bases remaining between them. This CDR3 is 18 amino acids long. The CDR3 DNA is TGCGCCAGCAGCCTTACCCAGTTGGGGGGGCCCATGGGTGGTGAGCAGTACGTC. It translates to CASSLTQLGGPMGGEQYV.

The chain carries TRBV6-8 and TRBJ1-3; D uncertain. Trimming cost V 10 bases and J 0 bases, with 16 bases left between them. The CDR3 covers 15 residues. Germline V gives CDR1 MNHGY, CDR2 SAAAGT. The CDR3 loop is CATSRVQSSGNTIYF. The CDR3, as DNA: TGTGCCACCTCGCGCGTCCAGAGCTCTGGAAACACCATATATTTT.

This chain links TRBV6-8 with TRBJ1-4, with 10 positions matching TRBD1. Germline V gene sequence: CDR1 MNHGY, CDR2 SAAAGT. CDR3 length equals 14 residues. Trimming took 9 bases from V and 8 from J; bases not matched to a gene: 9. CDR3 sequence: CASRRTGGGEKLFF. CDR3 DNA sequence: TGTGCCAGTAGACGGACAGGGGGAGGAGAAAAACTGTTTTTT.

This clone was counted only a few times. The chain links TRBV7-5 to TRBJ1-5; the DNA was not used to check the table's D call, TRBD1. TRBV7-5 is classified as a pseudogene. The CDR3 extends over 14 amino acids. The DNA for the CDR3 is TGTGCCAGCAGCGGGGACAGGGCGGATCAGCCCCAGCATTTT. Residues: CASSGDRADQPQHF.

This clone counts as large (0.1 to 1%). The V gene is TRBV18, the J gene TRBJ1-1, with TRBD1 matching over 7 bases. The CDR3 totals 15 residues. Germline-derived CDR1 and CDR2 are KGHSH and LQKENI. The junction had 6 bases not matched to a gene; V was cut back by 5 bases and J by 0 bases. The CDR3 loop reads CASSGAGGMNTEAFF. CDR3 in DNA: TGTGCCAGCTCAGGGGCAGGGGGAATGAACACTGAAGCTTTCTTT. Full variable domain (outside the CDR3, taken from reference TRBV18 and TRBJ1-1): NAGVMQNPRHLVRRRGQEARLRCSPMKGHSHVYWYRQLPEEGLKFMVYLQKENIIDESGMPKERFSAEFPKEGPSILRIQQVVRGDSAAYFCASSGAGGMNTEAFFGQGTRLTVV.

The V and J genes are TRBV28 and TRBJ2-1; TRBD2 agrees at 16 bases. The CDR3 covers 20 residues. J lost 4 bases, V lost 3 bases, and 12 bases had no gene match. Germline assignment: CDR1 MDHEN and CDR2 SYDVKM. CDR3: CASSFPPGLAGGPQYNEQFF. The DNA of the CDR3 is TGTGCCAGCAGTTTCCCACCGGGACTAGCGGGAGGGCCACAATACAATGAGCAGTTCTTC. Together with reference TRBV28 and TRBJ2-1, the CDR3 gives the full variable domain: DVKVTQSSRYLVKRTGEKVFLECVQDMDHENMFWYRQDPGLGLRLIYFSYDVKMKEKGDIPEGYSVSREKKERFSLILESASTNQTSMYLCASSFPPGLAGGPQYNEQFFGPGTRLTVL.

The chain couples TRBV5-1 to TRBJ2-3; D possibly corresponds to TRBD2 (6 bases). Germline V gene data show CDR1 as SGHRS and CDR2 as YFSETQ. CDR3 length equals 15 residues. The ends were cut back, 0 bases at V and 1 base at J, with 9 bases in the middle. CDR3 amino acids: CASSLEVAGTDTQYF. The CDR3 DNA sequence: TGCGCCAGCAGCTTGGAGGTAGCGGGCACAGATACGCAGTATTTT.

In DNA, the CDR3 is TGTGCCAGCAGTTCTTTGGGGTCATCTAGCGGGAGGGCTGGAGAGACCCAGTACTTC. Amino acids: CASSSLGSSSGRAGETQYF. The rearrangement joins TRBV6-8 to TRBJ2-5; 12 nucleotides match TRBD2. Germline assignment: CDR1 MNHGY and CDR2 SAAAGT. Losses at the gene ends were 4 bases for V and 4 bases for J; bases not matched to a gene: 16. This CDR3 is 19 amino acids long.

This clone was detected a few times. This sequence joins TRBV11-3 and TRBJ1-1; TRBD1 might be the D (5 bases). The V gene's germline CDR1 is SGHNT and CDR2 YENEEA. Trimming took 7 bases from V and 4 from J, leaving 16 bases between them. The CDR3 loop spans 14 amino acids. The CDR3 DNA sequence: TGTGCCAGCAACGGAGGGGAGGGGCCCACTGAAGCTTTCTTT. Its translation: CASNGGEGPTEAFF.